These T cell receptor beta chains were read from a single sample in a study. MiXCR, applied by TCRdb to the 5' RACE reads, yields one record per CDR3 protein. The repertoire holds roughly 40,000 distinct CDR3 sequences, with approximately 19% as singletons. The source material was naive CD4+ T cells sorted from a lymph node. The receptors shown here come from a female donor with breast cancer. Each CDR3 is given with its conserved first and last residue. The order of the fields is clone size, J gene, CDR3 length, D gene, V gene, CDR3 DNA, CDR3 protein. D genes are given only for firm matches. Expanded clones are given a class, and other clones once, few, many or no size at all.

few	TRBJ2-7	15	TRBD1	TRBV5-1	TGCGCCAGCAGCACCGGACAGGGAGGACCGGACGAGCAGTACTTC	CASSTGQGGPDEQYF
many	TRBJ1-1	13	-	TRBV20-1	TGCAGTGCTAGAGGGTCCGTTGGCACTGAAGCTTTCTTT	CSARGSVGTEAFF
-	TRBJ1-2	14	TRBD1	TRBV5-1	TGCGCCAGCAGTCGACAACAGGGGAACTATGGCTACACCTTC	CASSRQQGNYGYTF
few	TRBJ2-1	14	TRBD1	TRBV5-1	TGCGCCAGCAGCTTGGCCGGGACAGGGCTTGAGCAGTTCTTC	CASSLAGTGLEQFF
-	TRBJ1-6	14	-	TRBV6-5	TGTGCCAGCAGACAGACAGTAAATAATTCACCCCTCCACTTT	CASRQTVNNSPLHF
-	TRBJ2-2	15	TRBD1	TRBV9	TGTGCCAGCGGTCGACAGGGGGCGAACACCGGGGAGCTGTTTTTT	CASGRQGANTGELFF
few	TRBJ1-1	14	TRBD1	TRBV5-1	TGCGCCAGTACCAAAGGACAGGGGAACACTGAAGCTTTCTTT	CASTKGQGNTEAFF
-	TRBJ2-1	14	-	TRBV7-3	TGTGCCAGCAGCTTTAGAGGGCAGGGCGACGAGCAGTTCTTC	CASSFRGQGDEQFF
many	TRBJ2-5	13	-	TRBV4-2	TGTGCCAGCAGCCAAGATTTTGGAGAGACCCAGTACTTC	CASSQDFGETQYF
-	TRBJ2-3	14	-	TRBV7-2	TGTGCCAGCAGCTTAGTCAGGGTCATAGATACGCAGTATTTT	CASSLVRVIDTQYF
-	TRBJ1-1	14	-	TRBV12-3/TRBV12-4	TGTGCCAGCAGCCTTTTCGTCCTACGGGGAAAAGCTTTCTTT	CASSLFVLRGKAFF
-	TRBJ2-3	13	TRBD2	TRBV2	TGTGCCAGCAGATTCGGGGAGGGAGATACGCAGTATTTT	CASRFGEGDTQYF
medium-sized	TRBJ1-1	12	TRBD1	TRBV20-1	TGCAGTGCTAGTTGGGGACAGGGGAAGTTGATCTTT	CSASWGQGKLIF
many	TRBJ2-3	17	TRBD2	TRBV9	TGTGCCAGCAGCGGTCTAGCGGGATCCTATTTCACAGATACGCAGTATTTT	CASSGLAGSYFTDTQYF
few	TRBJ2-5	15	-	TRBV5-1	TGCGCCAGCAGCTTGGTTGGGGGTAACCAAGAGACCCAGTACTTC	CASSLVGGNQETQYF
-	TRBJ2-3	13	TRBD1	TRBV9	TGTGCCAGCAGCGTAGGAGGAACAGGGGGACAGTATTTT	CASSVGGTGGQYF
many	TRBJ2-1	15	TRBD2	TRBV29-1	TGCAGCGTTGCGGTCGCGGGAGTCGAAAGTGGTGAGCAGTTCTTC	CSVAVAGVESGEQFF
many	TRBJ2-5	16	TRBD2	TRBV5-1	TGCGCCAGCAGCTCGGGACTAGCGGGTAGAGTGGAGACCCAGTACTTC	CASSSGLAGRVETQYF
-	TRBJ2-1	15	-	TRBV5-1	TGCGCCAGCAGGCCGACTAGTCGGGCCTACAATGAGCAGTTCTTC	CASRPTSRAYNEQFF
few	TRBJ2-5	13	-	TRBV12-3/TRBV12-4	TGTGCCAGCTGCGACCGAGCTGCCGAGACCCAGTACTTC	CASCDRAAETQYF
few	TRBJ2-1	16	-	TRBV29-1	TGCAGCGTGGAAAACCCCTTGGGAAAAGGCCGCAATGAGCAGTTCTTC	CSVENPLGKGRNEQFF
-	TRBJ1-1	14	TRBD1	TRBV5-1	TGCGCCAGCAGCTTGACAGGGGGAAACACTGAAGCTTTCTTT	CASSLTGGNTEAFF
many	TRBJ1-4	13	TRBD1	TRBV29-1	TGCAGCGTTGCCAAGGACAGGGCCGGAAAACTGTTTTTT	CSVAKDRAGKLFF
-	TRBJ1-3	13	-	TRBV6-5	TGTGCCAGCACCACCCTGGGTGGAAACACCATATATTTT	CASTTLGGNTIYF
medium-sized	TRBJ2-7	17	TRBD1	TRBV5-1	TGCGCCAGCAGCCCGAGACTAACCGGGACAGGGGGCTACGAGCAGTACTTC	CASSPRLTGTGGYEQYF
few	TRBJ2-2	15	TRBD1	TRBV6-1	TGTGCCAGCAGTGCCAGACAGGGGGGGACCGGGGAGCTGTTTTTT	CASSARQGGTGELFF
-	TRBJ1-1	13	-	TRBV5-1	TGCGCCAGCAGCCGAGGGGCAGGCACTGAAGCTTTCTTT	CASSRGAGTEAFF
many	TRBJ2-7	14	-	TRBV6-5	TGTGCCAGCAGTTACGGACGGCGGTCCTACGAGCAGTACTTC	CASSYGRRSYEQYF
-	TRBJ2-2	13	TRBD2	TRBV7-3	TGTGCCAGCAGCTCTAGCGGGACCGGGGAGCTGTTTTTT	CASSSSGTGELFF
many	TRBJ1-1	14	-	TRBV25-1	TGTGCCAGCAGTGTAGCGACGGCGGGGACTGAAGCTTTCTTT	CASSVATAGTEAFF
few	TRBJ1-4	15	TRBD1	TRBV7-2	TGTGCCAGCAGCTTATACAGGGGAGGTAACGAAAAACTGTTTTTT	CASSLYRGGNEKLFF